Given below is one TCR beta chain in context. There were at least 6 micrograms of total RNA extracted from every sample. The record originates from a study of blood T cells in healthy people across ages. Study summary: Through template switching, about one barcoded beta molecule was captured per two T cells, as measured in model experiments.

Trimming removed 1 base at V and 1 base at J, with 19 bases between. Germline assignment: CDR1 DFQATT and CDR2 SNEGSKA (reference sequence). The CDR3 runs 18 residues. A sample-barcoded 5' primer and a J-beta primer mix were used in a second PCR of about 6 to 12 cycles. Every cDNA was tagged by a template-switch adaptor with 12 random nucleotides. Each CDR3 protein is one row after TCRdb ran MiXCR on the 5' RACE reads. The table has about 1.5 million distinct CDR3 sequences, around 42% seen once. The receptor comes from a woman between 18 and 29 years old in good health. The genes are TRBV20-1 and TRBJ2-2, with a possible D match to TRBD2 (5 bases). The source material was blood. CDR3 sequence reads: CSARVSIEGLGNTGELFF. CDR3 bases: TGCAGTGCTAGAGTTAGTATTGAAGGACTTGGGAACACCGGGGAGCTGTTTTTT.